This TCR beta chain originates from a study of neurological immune-mediated disorders (dated by TCRdb to 2018 to 2020). Concerning the study at large: Among the approximately 35 multiple sclerosis patients, relapsing-remitting MS was present in around 31 and secondary progressive MS was present in 3. The 95 to 120 TCR-beta libraries included longitudinal samples, technical triplicates and paired sorted CD4+ and CD8+ T-cell subsets alongside PBMC samples. The cohort comprised approximately 67 subjects: approximately 15 HAM/TSP patients, approximately 34 multiple sclerosis patients and 20 or so healthy controls. Using UMI-based sequencing, the study compared peripheral blood TCR-beta repertoires from patients with HTLV-I-associated myelopathy (HAM/TSP), patients with multiple sclerosis, and healthy controls. What the study reported, not specific to this receptor: TCR clonal expansion was greatest in HAM/TSP patients and smallest in MS patients, who ranked below even healthy controls. Repertoires from 18 of 34 MS patients were grouped by phylogenetic analysis into a cluster of related CDR3 sequences, suggesting a possible repertoire-level signature. Across subjects, expanded clones never shared an identical CDR3 amino acid sequence, which suggests that the TCR-beta repertoires in every group were private. No association of the MS cluster with clinical or MRI features was observed, and the need for larger cohorts was stated by the authors.

This clonotype was observed many times. Its antigen target is currently unknown. Base qualities are not recorded, but no much larger clone differs from it by a single base. Cut back by 6 bases and 2 bases, the V and J ends lie 12 bases apart. The CDR3 sequence holds 14 residues, the cysteine and phenylalanine included. Of all the DNA, just the CDR3 is kept, 42 bases in frame from base 1. CDR1 and CDR2, looked up from the germline V gene, are MNHNS and SASEGT. cDNA synthesis used template-switch 5'RACE with a primer carrying a 10-nucleotide random unique molecular identifier tagging each TCR transcript. Over 180 million TCR-beta sequences, covering 15-18 subjects, were produced in each sequencing run. Total RNA was extracted with the RNeasy kit. TCR-beta VDJ regions were amplified with primers for the TCR constant region and the 5'RACE anchor, using the KAPA Real-time Library Amplification kit. Sample indexes and Illumina adaptors were added in a first PCR, and a second PCR then increased library yield. After purification with Ampure beads, the TCR product of roughly 650 bp was size-selected on a 2% E-gel SizeSelection system. Before pooling, library quality was assessed on a Bioanalyzer, concentration was determined with Qubit, and library quantification was performed with the Kapa Library Quantification kit. An Illumina HiSeq 2500 was used to sequence the libraries paired-end at 2 x 150 bp. To increase sequence diversity, roughly 24-31% phiX was spiked into each library pool. The study's processing was this. Quality-filtered reads were processed with the UMI-based MiGEC pipeline, which removed over 75% of raw TCR sequences during error correction. VDJ genes were aligned to IMGT germline references, and each clonotype was defined by a unique CDR3 amino acid sequence together with V-J genes. VDJtools evaluated clonal expansion, Shannon diversity and CDR3 relatedness (CalcPairwiseDistances, ClusterSamples); CLCbio workbench built phylogenetic trees. Using coefficient-of-variation modelling across technical triplicates, the study counted a clone as expanded if it had at least 8 unique UMIs. TCRdb redid the processing of the public reads, applying fastp at Q25 and MiXCR, and retained in-frame beta chains. Each CDR3 protein gets just one entry, which takes the most common genes and DNA from the rows behind it. These V and J calls derive from TCRdb rather than the authors' analysis. The sample yields under 80,000 distinct CDR3 sequences; around 5% were counted once. The ten biggest clones cover approximately 3.2% of the sample.

For the unsorted PBMC libraries, 2 million PBMCs were stored in RNAlater at -80 degrees C until RNA extraction and were used to generate the libraries. The multiple sclerosis patients were enrolled in a US clinical protocol that evaluated disease progression with magnetic resonance imaging. PBMCs were separated from peripheral blood using Ficoll-Hypaque density gradient centrifugation and then cryopreserved in liquid nitrogen. The sequence derives from a woman aged 45 to 65 with multiple sclerosis. Sequencing was done on a sample of PBMCs. The rearranged chain carries TRBV6-1 and TRBJ2-3, with the D gene too uncertain to name. The nucleotide sequence reads as follows: TGTGCCAGCAGATTTCTGGGATCCACAGATACGCAGTATTTT. The translation is CASRFLGSTDTQYF.